This T cell receptor beta chain was identified in a study of T cell responses to AZD1222 COVID-19 vaccine. V gave up 5 bases and J gave up 2 bases; unmatched junction bases: 7. This CDR3 region has 15 residues. Germline V gene data show CDR1 as SEHNR and CDR2 as FQNEAQ (reference sequence). Clones were sequenced by immunoSEQ multiplex PCR, and TCRdb holds only the in-frame ones, with some missing. The sample lists about 200,000 clones, 90% to 95% seen once, with approximately 1% in the top ten. Whole-study results and caveats: Spike-specific TCR breadth and depth were elevated following two AZD1222 doses. Variant regions that are unmutated are reportedly the target of nearly half of spike-specific TCRs.

A word on this clone: Its antigen is not known.

The sequence derives from an adult in good health. Here the sequenced sample was peripheral blood, taken on day 0 of MenACWY control vaccination. This rearrangement joins TRBV7-9 to TRBJ1-1; 8 nucleotides match TRBD1. CDR3 sequence: CASSRHGQGNTEAFF. Written as DNA, the CDR3 is TGTGCCAGCAGCCGCCATGGACAGGGAAACACTGAAGCTTTCTTT.